One sample yielded the 16 T cell receptor beta chains listed below, sequenced in a study of Ad26.COV2.S vaccination and SARS-CoV-2 variants. Indicated treatment: approximately 18 received Ad26.COV2.S at low or high dose, single or two shots; about 5 received placebo; per-sample allocation not given. Vaccine and placebo recipients were sampled on day 63 after the first injection. Sequencing used immunoSEQ multiplex PCR; TCRdb keeps in-frame clones, though not all of them. The table includes about 350,000 clones, approximately 86% detected once. The sample in question was peripheral blood, obtained in a trial of Ad26.COV2.S vaccine versus placebo. These TCRs come from a person between 18 and 65 years old who received the Ad26.COV2.S COVID-19 vaccine or a placebo.

The rearrangement uses TRBV6-4 and TRBJ2-1; D not certain. CDR1 and CDR2 (germline): MRHNA, SNTAGT. Trimming removed 4 bases from V and 0 bases from J, with 7 bases in between. The CDR3 totals 14 residues. CDR3 sequence reads: CASSVTYSYNEQFF. The CDR3 coding sequence is TGTGCCAGCAGTGTTACATACTCCTACAATGAGCAGTTCTTC.

This rearrangement joins TRBV11-1 to TRBJ2-3; 12 bases are a match to TRBD1. CDR3 length: 15 amino acids. Germline CDR1 and CDR2: SGHAT and FQDESV (reference sequence). V lost 5 bases and J lost 9; bases outside the gene matches: 9. CDR3 amino acids: CASSTRDRGLRTQYF. The DNA of the CDR3 is TGTGCCAGCAGCACCCGGGACAGGGGGCTTCGGACGCAGTATTTT.

This sequence joins TRBV11-3 and TRBJ2-7; a weak D match, TRBD2 (6 bases). Germline CDR1 and CDR2: SGHNT and YENEEA. V gave up 6 bases and J gave up 2 bases, with 20 bases separating them. The CDR3 contains 16 residues. CDR3: CASRPRGTPLPYEQYF. The CDR3, as DNA: TGTGCCAGCAGACCCAGAGGGACTCCCCTCCCCTACGAGCAGTACTTC.

V usage is TRBV19 and J usage is TRBJ2-1; TRBD2 agrees at 10 bases. V lost 4 bases and J lost 4; bases outside the gene matches: 7. The CDR3 covers 16 residues. Germline V gene sequence: CDR1 LNHDA, CDR2 SQIVND (reference sequence). The CDR3 DNA follows: TGTGCCAGTAGTACAGGGGCTAGCGGGGGTTACAATGAGCAGTTCTTC. It codes for CASSTGASGGYNEQFF.

This clone turned up a few times. Written as DNA, the CDR3 is TGTGCCAGCTCACTACCCGGACTAGCGGGAACCTCTGGGGAGACCCAGTACTTC. This sequence encodes CASSLPGLAGTSGETQYF. V is TRBV18 and J is TRBJ2-5; 12 nucleotides match TRBD2. The germline gives CDR1 KGHSH, CDR2 LQKENI. The CDR3 loop spans 18 amino acids. Trimming took 4 bases from V and 5 from J; bases not matched to a gene: 14. The full variable domain, in which reference TRBV18 and TRBJ2-5 provide the parts outside the CDR3, is NAGVMQNPRHLVRRRGQEARLRCSPMKGHSHVYWYRQLPEEGLKFMVYLQKENIIDESGMPKERFSAEFPKEGPSILRIQQVVRGDSAAYFCASSLPGLAGTSGETQYFGPGTRLLVL.

The chain links TRBV27 to TRBJ2-1, with 8 bases fitting TRBD2. Per the germline V gene, CDR1 is MNHEY and CDR2 is SMNVEV (reference sequence). The CDR3 consists of 17 residues. Trimming removed 10 bases from V and 3 bases from J; junction bases left unmatched: 17. CDR3 sequence: CATLSIFGGAVYNEQFF. The CDR3 DNA reads as TGTGCCACCTTATCAATCTTCGGGGGGGCGGTCTACAATGAGCAGTTCTTC.

The table lists this clone with a few counts. J is TRBJ2-7 and V is TRBV5-1; TRBD2 aligns across 9 bases. V gave up 2 bases and J gave up 2 bases; unmatched junction bases: 2. The germline gives CDR1 SGHRS, CDR2 YFSETQ. The CDR3 extends over 14 amino acids. The CDR3 loop reads CASSLIAGAYEQYF. In DNA, the CDR3 is TGCGCCAGCAGCTTAATAGCGGGGGCCTACGAGCAGTACTTC.

The CDR3 region has the DNA TGTGCCAGTAGTATATATATCCCTGGTCCCCTGAGCACTGAAGCTTTCTTT. It specifies CASSIYIPGPLSTEAFF. This chain joins TRBV19 and TRBJ1-1; D not certain. The V end lost 2 bases, the J end lost 4 bases, and 20 bases lay between the germline ends. Germline V CDR1 and CDR2: LNHDA, SQIVND (reference sequence). CDR3 length: 17 amino acids.

The chain employs TRBV7-2 and TRBJ1-4; D gene uncertain. This CDR3 spans 14 amino acids. In germline, CDR1 is SGHTA, CDR2 FQGNSA. The ends were cut back, 1 base at V and 9 bases at J, with 12 bases in the middle. CDR3 DNA sequence: TGTGCCAGCAGCTTAGAGGGCGGGCTGAAAAAACTGTTTTTT. This codes for CASSLEGGLKKLFF.

The chain is built from TRBV2 and TRBJ2-7; 9 bases fit TRBD2. After removal of 7 bases from V and 4 bases from J, the junction contained 2 bases not matched to a gene. The CDR3 sequence is 12 residues long. Per germline, CDR1 SNHLY and CDR2 FYNNEI. CDR3 region: CASKAGGYEQYF. CDR3 nucleotide sequence: TGTGCCAGCAAGGCGGGGGGGTACGAGCAGTACTTC.

The rearrangement joins TRBV6-5 to TRBJ2-7, with 7 bases identical to TRBD1. The CDR3 totals 15 residues. In germline, CDR1 is MNHEY, CDR2 SVGAGI. Losses at the gene ends were 6 bases for V and 0 bases for J; bases not matched to a gene: 8. The DNA of the CDR3 is TGTGCCAGCAGCCGACAGGGCACTTACTCCTACGAGCAGTACTTC. Its translation: CASSRQGTYSYEQYF.

V usage is TRBV4-2 and J usage is TRBJ1-2, with a weak D call TRBD1 (6 bases). Germline V gives CDR1 LGHNA, CDR2 YNFKEQ. V was pared by 1 base and J by 4 bases, with 13 bases between. This CDR3 contains 15 residues. The CDR3 DNA reads TGTGCCAGCAGCCAAGGAACAGGGTACAGCTATGGCTACACCTTC. Translation: CASSQGTGYSYGYTF.

V and J are TRBV7-9 and TRBJ2-3, with TRBD2 matching 12 bases. V lost 3 bases to trimming and J lost 2 bases; unmatched junction nucleotides: 3. CDR1 is SEHNR and CDR2 is FQNEAQ in the germline V gene (reference sequence). The CDR3 loop spans 16 amino acids. DNA of the CDR3: TGTGCCAGCAGCTTGACTAGCGGGGGTACCACAGATACGCAGTATTTT. Encoded protein: CASSLTSGGTTDTQYF.

This chain uses TRBV19 with TRBJ2-7; D not resolved. V lost 5 bases to trimming and J lost 2 bases, with 10 bases between them. Germline CDR1 is LNHDA and CDR2 is SQIVND (reference sequence). This CDR3 region has 13 residues. CDR3 coding DNA: TGTGCCAGTAGTTCCATCCAGGCCTACGAGCAGTACTTC. It translates to CASSSIQAYEQYF. Full variable domain (remainder filled in from reference TRBV19 and TRBJ2-7): DGGITQSPKYLFRKEGQNVTLSCEQNLNHDAMYWYRQDPGQGLRLIYYSQIVNDFQKGDIAEGYSVSREKKESFPLTVTSAQKNPTAFYLCASSSIQAYEQYFGPGTRLTVT.

The chain joins TRBV2 to TRBJ2-3; D tentatively reads TRBD1 or TRBD2 (5 bases each). Germline V gene sequence: CDR1 SNHLY, CDR2 FYNNEI. The CDR3 has 13 amino acids. Trimming took off 9 bases at V and 2 bases at J, with 12 bases between the two ends. Here the CDR3 reads CASLRGTTDTQYF. CDR3 bases: TGTGCCAGTCTGAGGGGAACCACAGATACGCAGTATTTT.

V gene TRBV13 combines with J gene TRBJ2-6; D may be TRBD1 (6 bases). The CDR3 is made up of 17 amino acids. With 1 base removed from V and 2 bases from J, the gap between germline ends came to 12 bases. Germline-derived CDR1 and CDR2 are PRHDT and FYEKMQ (reference sequence). The CDR3 loop is CASSLAQGTAGANVLTF. CDR3 sequence (DNA): TGTGCCAGCAGCTTAGCACAGGGCACGGCTGGGGCCAACGTCCTGACTTTC.